This T cell receptor beta chain was retrieved from a study of low-dose radiotherapy and immunotherapy resistance in tumors. The time point here: before trial treatment. This clonotype appeared many times. The CDR3 contains 13 residues. Trimming cost V 4 bases and J 10 bases, with 17 bases left between them. Germline V gives CDR1 SGHNT, CDR2 YYREEE (reference sequence). Priming of first-strand cDNA relied on TRAV- and TRBV-specific primers (covering alpha and beta chains). Over around 19 PCR cycles, TCRs were amplified from a constant-region primer and V-primer adapter. MiXCR, run by TCRdb on the reads, gives a single entry per CDR3 protein. The sample includes tens of thousands of distinct CDR3 sequences, around 17% of them seen just once.

The V and J genes are TRBV5-4 and TRBJ2-5; the D call may be TRBD1 or TRBD2 (5 bases each). This specimen consisted of PBMCs, obtained before treatment. The origin of this receptor is a male donor with prostate cancer. CDR3 DNA: TGTGCCAGCAGCCGGGACCCAAGAGGGGACCAGTACTTC. Translating it yields CASSRDPRGDQYF.